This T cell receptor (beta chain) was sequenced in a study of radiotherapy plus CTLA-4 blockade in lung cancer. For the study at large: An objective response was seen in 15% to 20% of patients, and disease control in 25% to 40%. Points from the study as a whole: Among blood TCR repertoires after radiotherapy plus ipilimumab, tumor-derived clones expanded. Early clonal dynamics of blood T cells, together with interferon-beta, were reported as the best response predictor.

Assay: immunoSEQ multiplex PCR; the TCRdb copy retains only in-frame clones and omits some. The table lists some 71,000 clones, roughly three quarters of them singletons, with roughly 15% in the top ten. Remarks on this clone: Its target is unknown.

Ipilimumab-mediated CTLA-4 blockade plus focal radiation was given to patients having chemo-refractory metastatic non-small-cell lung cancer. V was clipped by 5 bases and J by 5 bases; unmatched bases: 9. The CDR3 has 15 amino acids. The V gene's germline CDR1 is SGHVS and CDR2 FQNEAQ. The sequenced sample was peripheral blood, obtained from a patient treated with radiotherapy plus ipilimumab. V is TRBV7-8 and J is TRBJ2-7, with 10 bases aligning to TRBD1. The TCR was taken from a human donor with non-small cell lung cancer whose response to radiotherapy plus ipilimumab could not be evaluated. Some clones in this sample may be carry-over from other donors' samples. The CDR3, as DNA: TGTGCCAGCAGCCGGACAGGGGGAGGTTTGGACGAGCAGTACTTC. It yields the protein CASSRTGGGLDEQYF.